Following are 26 T cell receptor beta chains from one sample sequenced in a study of siplizumab effects on memory and regulatory T cells. Profiled with immunoSEQ multiplex PCR; TCRdb holds only in-frame clones, not every one. The sample records 9,000 to 13,000 clones, about 45% being singletons. These receptors have no identified antigens. Cells of the mixed lymphocyte reaction were cocultured at 37 degrees C for 5 to 6 days. Sample: CFSE-low (dividing) CD4+ T cells sorted from an allogeneic mixed lymphocyte reaction. Receptors originate from a human donor in good health; the cells came from an allogeneic mixed lymphocyte reaction.

To note about this clone: The junction shows a germline mismatch at one end, possibly a read error. This chain links TRBV5-1 with TRBJ1-5; maybe TRBD1 (5 bases). CDR1 and CDR2 from the germline V gene are SGHRS and YFSETQ. This CDR3 has 19 amino acids. CDR3 residues: CASNLKNRSKDPQDQPQHF. DNA of the CDR3: TGCGCCAGCAACTTGAAAAACAGGTCCAAAGATCCCCAAGATCAGCCCCAGCATTTT.

The rearrangement joins TRBV7-2 to TRBJ1-5; no clear D gene. This CDR3 contains 15 residues. Germline loops: CDR1 SGHTA, CDR2 FQGNSA. Trimming took off 1 base at V and 0 bases at J, with 7 bases between the two ends. The CDR3 DNA is TGTGCCAGCAGCTTAGACGGACGTAGCAATCAGCCCCAGCATTTT. This gives the protein CASSLDGRSNQPQHF.

The genes are TRBV11-3 and TRBJ2-1; no clear D. This CDR3 is built from 13 residues. Trimming cost V 1 base and J 4 bases, with 5 bases left between them. Germline V gene lookup returns CDR1 SGHNT and CDR2 YENEEA. CDR3 DNA sequence: TGTGCCAGCAGCTTAGGGGGATACAATGAGCAGTTCTTC. Amino acids: CASSLGGYNEQFF.

This rearrangement joins TRBV11-2 to TRBJ1-1; 9 nucleotides match TRBD1. The germline V gene has CDR1 SGHAT and CDR2 FQNNGV. Unmatched junction bases numbered 4, after V lost 2 bases and J lost 0 bases. The CDR3 covers 16 residues. CDR3 sequence (DNA): TGTGCCAGCAGCTTAACAGGGGGCCGGATGAACACTGAAGCTTTCTTT. Encoded protein: CASSLTGGRMNTEAFF.

The CDR3 region has the DNA TGTGCCAGCACAGGGGGTTCCGGGGAGACCCAGTACTTC. This translates into CASTGGSGETQYF. The chain is built from TRBV18 and TRBJ2-5; 8 positions match TRBD1. Germline V lookup: CDR1 KGHSH, CDR2 LQKENI. The CDR3 contains 13 residues. After removal of 8 bases from V and 5 bases from J, the junction contained 7 bases not matched to a gene.

This rearrangement joins TRBV19 to TRBJ2-5; 9 bases are a match to TRBD2. After removal of 3 bases from V and 5 bases from J, the junction contained 19 bases not matched to a gene. The CDR3 has 19 amino acids. The germline V gene has CDR1 LNHDA and CDR2 SQIVND (reference sequence). This CDR3 is CASSMKSGGSGSGVETQYF. CDR3 nucleotide sequence: TGTGCCAGTAGTATGAAGAGTGGGGGTAGCGGGAGTGGTGTGGAGACCCAGTACTTC.

The chain carries TRBV7-3 and TRBJ2-1; D uncertain. CDR1 SGHTA and CDR2 FQGTGA come from the germline V gene. This CDR3 is built from 13 residues. V shed 1 base and J shed 5 bases, with 6 bases lying between them. CDR3 residues: CASSLNYNNEQFF. The CDR3 bases are TGTGCCAGCAGCTTAAATTACAACAATGAGCAGTTCTTC.

This rearrangement joins TRBV4-2 to TRBJ2-7; D remains ambiguous. CDR3 length equals 14 residues. The V gene's germline CDR1 is LGHNA and CDR2 YNFKEQ. V shed 5 bases and J shed 6 bases, with 17 bases lying between them. The CDR3 is CASSLYTTSPEQYF. The CDR3 bases are TGTGCCAGCAGCTTGTATACAACAAGTCCCGAGCAGTACTTC.

The chain has TRBV18 and TRBJ2-3; D possibly corresponds to TRBD1 (5 bases). This CDR3 is 14 amino acids long. Germline CDR1 reads KGHSH; CDR2 reads LQKENI. V lost 6 bases and J lost 9, with 19 bases in between. CDR3 nucleotides: TGTGCCAGCTCGCGGACAATAGGAGAGGACACGCAGTATTTT. Translating it yields CASSRTIGEDTQYF.

This clone was detected once. The rearrangement links TRBV28 to TRBJ2-7, with D unclear. Germline loops: CDR1 MDHEN, CDR2 SYDVKM. This CDR3 contains 12 residues. V shed 5 bases and J shed 2 bases, with 7 bases lying between them. The CDR3 DNA reads as TGTGCCAGCAGTCAACTACCCTACGAGCAGTACTTC. Its protein is CASSQLPYEQYF.

The V gene is TRBV28, the J gene TRBJ2-2, with 9 bases lining up with TRBD1. Unmatched junction bases numbered 13, after V lost 7 bases and J lost 7 bases. The CDR3 has 16 residues. Germline CDR1 is MDHEN and CDR2 is SYDVKM. CDR3: CASTIFGTGLFGELFF. The CDR3 DNA follows: TGTGCCAGCACCATATTCGGGACAGGGTTGTTCGGGGAGCTGTTTTTT.

Concerning this clone: At the DNA level, this CDR3 is encoded by other sequences in the same sample as well. The CDR3 region has the DNA TGTGCCTGGAGTGTAAGGTTGGATCAGCCCCAGCATTTT. It yields the protein CAWSVRLDQPQHF. The V and J genes are TRBV30 and TRBJ1-5; D remains ambiguous. The CDR3 covers 13 residues. The germline CDR1 and CDR2 sequences are GTSNPN and SVGIG (reference sequence). Trimming stripped 0 bases from V and 5 bases from J, with 8 bases between.

This chain links TRBV6-5 with TRBJ2-5, with 8 bases lining up with TRBD2. The germline V gene encodes CDR1 MNHEY and CDR2 SVGAGI. The junction had 8 bases not matched to a gene; V was cut back by 8 bases and J by 9 bases. The length of the CDR3 is 12 residues. The CDR3, as DNA: TGTGCCAGCGGGACTAGGGGAGCGGCCCAGTACTTC. It codes for CASGTRGAAQYF.

This clone has a handful of counts. This chain joins TRBV5-4 and TRBJ2-7; 9 nucleotides agree with TRBD2. Germline V CDR1 and CDR2: SGHNT, YYREEE (reference sequence). J gave up 2 bases and V 4 bases, and 4 bases lay outside the gene matches. The CDR3 sequence is 14 residues long. The CDR3 DNA reads as TGTGCCAGCAGCAAGACTAGCGGTCCCTACGAGCAGTACTTC. Amino acids: CASSKTSGPYEQYF.

This clone is medium-sized (0.01 to 0.1%) in the sample. The V call is TRBV18, the J call TRBJ1-1; D is perhaps TRBD1 (6 bases). CDR3 length: 13 amino acids. From germline, CDR1 is KGHSH and CDR2 LQKENI. The V end was cut by 6 bases, the J end by 6 bases, with 14 bases between. The CDR3: CASSSGDSAEAFF. For the CDR3, the DNA is TGTGCCAGCTCCTCAGGGGATTCCGCTGAAGCTTTCTTT.

The CDR3 region has the DNA TGTGCCAGCAGTGTTCGTGGGACAGGGGTCTACGAGCAGTACTTC. Translated: CASSVRGTGVYEQYF. V and J are TRBV2 and TRBJ2-7; 10 bases fit TRBD1. The CDR3 is 15 residues long. Germline lookup yields CDR1 SNHLY and CDR2 FYNNEI. V gave up 4 bases and J gave up 3 bases; unmatched junction bases: 6.

This clone is medium-sized (0.01 to 0.1%) in the sample. The chain links TRBV9 to TRBJ1-2; D unresolved. This CDR3 has 13 amino acids. The germline V gene has CDR1 SGDLS and CDR2 YYNGEE. Between the trimmed V and J ends, which lost 0 bases and 7 bases, there was a span of 10 bases. The CDR3 coding sequence is TGTGCCAGCAGCGTAGGGCCAGAGACTGGCTACACCTTC. Encoded protein: CASSVGPETGYTF.

The rearrangement joins TRBV9 to TRBJ1-3; D ambiguous. Trimming took 2 bases from V and 7 from J, leaving 19 bases between them. The CDR3 is 16 residues long. Germline V gene sequence: CDR1 SGDLS, CDR2 YYNGEE. The CDR3 reads CASSVDLRGYSNTIYF. CDR3 DNA sequence: TGTGCCAGCAGCGTTGACCTACGGGGTTATAGCAACACCATATATTTT.

The genes are TRBV9 and TRBJ2-7, with 11 bases identical to TRBD1. Germline trimming cut 3 bases from V and 7 bases from J; bases unmatched to any gene: 9. The V gene's germline CDR1 is SGDLS and CDR2 YYNGEE. The CDR3 loop spans 15 amino acids. In nucleotides, the CDR3 is TGTGCCAGCAGCGCCCATCGGGACAGGGGGGAAGAGCAGTACTTC. This encodes CASSAHRDRGEEQYF.

This clone came up a few times. The chain couples TRBV19 to TRBJ1-4; D not certain. V lost 5 bases and J 0 bases, leaving 10 bases between the germline ends. This CDR3 has 15 amino acids. Germline V gene lookup returns CDR1 LNHDA and CDR2 SQIVND (reference sequence). CDR3 DNA: TGTGCCAGTAGTCGAAGACTTGCAACTAATGAAAAACTGTTTTTT. Translating it yields CASSRRLATNEKLFF.

This clone has only a few counts. V is TRBV7-9 and J is TRBJ2-7, with a possible D match to TRBD1 (6 bases). The germline V gene encodes CDR1 SEHNR and CDR2 FQNEAQ (reference sequence). The CDR3 is made up of 13 amino acids. CDR3 in DNA: TGTGCTACAAACCAGGGGTCTACCTACGAGCAGTACTTC. This codes for CATNQGSTYEQYF.

This clone was seen only a few times. The CDR3 here is CASGSSGRLSPLHF. The CDR3 DNA is TGTGCCAGCGGGAGCTCAGGGCGGCTTTCACCCCTCCACTTT. The V and J genes are TRBV2 and TRBJ1-6, with a possible D match to TRBD1 (5 bases). The CDR3 covers 14 residues. Germline V gene sequence: CDR1 SNHLY, CDR2 FYNNEI. Trimming removed 8 bases at V and 9 bases at J, with 17 bases between.

Judged by abundance, this clone is medium-sized (0.01 to 0.1%). The chain carries TRBV5-1 and TRBJ2-7, with TRBD2 matching over 12 bases. J was trimmed by 1 base and V by 3 bases; bases with no gene match: 5. The CDR3 has 16 residues. Germline V lookup: CDR1 SGHRS, CDR2 YFSETQ. CDR3 region: CASSSRTSGVSYEQYF. CDR3 DNA sequence: TGCGCCAGCAGCTCCCGGACTAGCGGGGTTTCCTACGAGCAGTACTTC.

J is TRBJ2-1 and V is TRBV11-3, with D unclear. CDR3 length: 14 amino acids. Trimming cost V 7 bases and J 0 bases, with 10 bases left between them. Germline V gene lookup returns CDR1 SGHNT and CDR2 YENEEA. CDR3: CASKPGSSYNEQFF. In DNA, the CDR3 is TGTGCCAGCAAGCCGGGTAGCTCCTACAATGAGCAGTTCTTC.

The chain joins TRBV6-5 to TRBJ2-5; D might be TRBD1 (6 bases). V shed 4 bases and J shed 11 bases, with 14 bases lying between them. Germline CDR1 MNHEY, CDR2 SVGAGI. The CDR3 is 12 residues long. The CDR3, as DNA: TGTGCCAGCAGTTCCACAGGGTTTGAGCAGTACTTC. As protein: CASSSTGFEQYF.

This chain connects TRBV20-1 to TRBJ2-1; D not resolved. V was cut by 4 bases and J by 9 bases, with 10 bases left in between. The CDR3 is 11 amino acids. Germline values: CDR1 DFQATT, CDR2 SNEGSKA (reference sequence). CDR3 in DNA: TGCAGTGCTAATAAGGGTGGTGAGCAGTTCTTC. Its protein is CSANKGGEQFF.